The rows below give T cell receptor beta chains drawn from one sample of a study of T cell repertoires in aging, cancer and after chemotherapy. TCRdb reprocessed the multiplex PCR reads with MiXCR, giving one entry per CDR3 protein. The repertoire holds about 4,300 distinct CDR3 sequences, with about 40% as singletons. Sequencing was done on a sample of blood. The receptors stem from a human donor with a solid tumor. Each CDR3 is given with its conserved first and last residue. The order of the fields is clone size, J gene, D gene, V gene, CDR3 DNA, CDR3 protein. A D gene is named only where the DNA matches it firmly. Some rows mark clone size as missing; the rest say once, few, many or name a class of expanded clone.

clone size: medium-sized
J gene: TRBJ2-7
D gene: TRBD1
V gene: TRBV6-5
CDR3 DNA: TGTGCCAGCAGTTTACAGGGGGCGGGCTACGAGCAGTACTTC
CDR3 protein: CASSLQGAGYEQYF

clone size: few
J gene: TRBJ1-2
D gene: -
V gene: TRBV20-1
CDR3 DNA: TGCAGTGCTAGAGATGACATAACTAACTATGGCTACACCTTC
CDR3 protein: CSARDDITNYGYTF

clone size: few
J gene: TRBJ1-5
D gene: TRBD1
V gene: TRBV5-6
CDR3 DNA: TGTGCCAGCAGCACACTTACAGGGGGCCACATGACCCAGCATTTT
CDR3 protein: CASSTLTGGHMTQHF

clone size: few
J gene: TRBJ2-1
D gene: TRBD1
V gene: TRBV11-2
CDR3 DNA: TGTGCCAGCAGCTTAACAGGGGACGGATACAATGAGCAGTTCTTC
CDR3 protein: CASSLTGDGYNEQFF

clone size: -
J gene: TRBJ2-1
D gene: TRBD2
V gene: TRBV5-6
CDR3 DNA: TGTGCCAGCAGCCCGCAGTGGACTAGCGGGAGGGACTACAATGAGCAGTTCTTC
CDR3 protein: CASSPQWTSGRDYNEQFF

clone size: -
J gene: TRBJ2-5
D gene: TRBD2
V gene: TRBV6-6
CDR3 DNA: TGTGCCAGCAGTGTGGGGACTACGAAAGAGACCCAGTACTTC
CDR3 protein: CASSVGTTKETQYF

clone size: few
J gene: TRBJ1-2
D gene: -
V gene: TRBV29-1
CDR3 DNA: TGCAGCGTTGCACGACGGGGGGGAAACTATGGCTACACCTTC
CDR3 protein: CSVARRGGNYGYTF

clone size: -
J gene: TRBJ2-2
D gene: -
V gene: TRBV12-3/TRBV12-4
CDR3 DNA: TGTGCCAGCAGCCCTCAGGGACAGCTGTTTTTT
CDR3 protein: CASSPQGQLFF

clone size: once
J gene: TRBJ2-5
D gene: TRBD1
V gene: TRBV6-6
CDR3 DNA: TGTGCCAGCAGTTACTCGAAGGGGGCCCCACGGGAGACCCAGTACTTC
CDR3 protein: CASSYSKGAPRETQYF

clone size: medium-sized
J gene: TRBJ1-1
D gene: TRBD1
V gene: TRBV6-5
CDR3 DNA: TGTGCCAGCAGTTACCGGGACAGGCTGGGCACTGAAGCTTTCTTT
CDR3 protein: CASSYRDRLGTEAFF

clone size: -
J gene: TRBJ1-4
D gene: -
V gene: TRBV15
CDR3 DNA: TGTGCCACCAGCAGAGGGGGCCTGGGTACTGAAAAACTGTTTTTT
CDR3 protein: CATSRGGLGTEKLFF

clone size: -
J gene: TRBJ1-2
D gene: -
V gene: TRBV6-2/TRBV6-3
CDR3 DNA: TGTGCCAGCGGCAGGGGTTCGAACTATGGCTACACCTTC
CDR3 protein: CASGRGSNYGYTF

clone size: few
J gene: TRBJ2-1
D gene: TRBD2
V gene: TRBV19
CDR3 DNA: TGTGCCAGTAGTCCCCGACTAGCGGGAACTTACAATGAGCAGTTCTTC
CDR3 protein: CASSPRLAGTYNEQFF

clone size: -
J gene: TRBJ1-4
D gene: -
V gene: TRBV12-3/TRBV12-4
CDR3 DNA: TGTGCCAGCAGCACCTCTGGGGTTACTAATGAAAAACTGTTTTTT
CDR3 protein: CASSTSGVTNEKLFF

clone size: -
J gene: TRBJ1-3
D gene: -
V gene: TRBV5-6
CDR3 DNA: TGTGCCAGCAGCTTGAAATGGCAGGGTAACTCTGGAAACACCATATATTTT
CDR3 protein: CASSLKWQGNSGNTIYF

clone size: -
J gene: TRBJ1-2
D gene: TRBD1
V gene: TRBV7-3
CDR3 DNA: TGTGCCAGCAGCGACAGGGATAACTATGGCTACACCTTC
CDR3 protein: CASSDRDNYGYTF

clone size: few
J gene: TRBJ2-3
D gene: -
V gene: TRBV7-9
CDR3 DNA: TGTGCCAGCAGCCCATGGAGTGCGGCCCAATTATACACAGATACGCAGTATTTT
CDR3 protein: CASSPWSAAQLYTDTQYF